This T cell receptor (beta chain) appears in the sequencing data of a study of cytomegalovirus exposure and HLA in healthy donors. The PCR contained 60 Vbeta and 13 Jbeta primers. TCRdb keeps only in-frame clones here, not all; method: immunoSEQ multiplex PCR. Among 120,000 or so clones listed, 10% were seen once. Whole-study findings and limits: For presence/absence analyses, sequencing depth was assumed to be roughly uniform across donors. Based on reports, TCR beta sequences accurately predicted HLA-A and HLA-B alleles for most subjects.

This clone came up a few times. Antigen: not known. This CDR3 comprises 15 residues. Between the trimmed V and J ends, which lost 4 bases and 0 bases, there was a span of 14 bases. Germline V gene lookup returns CDR1 SGHRS and CDR2 YFSETQ. The TCR was taken from a woman aged 18-29 years in good health and CMV-seropositive. The chain couples TRBV5-1 to TRBJ2-7; the D gene is possibly TRBD2 (6 bases). Sequencing input: PBMCs. CDR3 sequence (DNA): TGCGCCAGCAGCCGCGGGACGGGTGACTCCTACGAGCAGTACTTC. It translates to CASSRGTGDSYEQYF. The full variable domain, its missing parts supplied by reference TRBV5-1 and TRBJ2-7, is KAGVTQTPRYLIKTRGQQVTLSCSPISGHRSVSWYQQTPGQGLQFLFEYFSETQRNKGNFPGRFSGRQFSNSRSEMNVSTLELGDSALYLCASSRGTGDSYEQYFGPGTRLTVT.